The 20 T cell receptor beta chains below all came from one sample that was sequenced in a study of somatic mutations in cytotoxic T cells in rheumatoid arthritis. Measured with immunoSEQ multiplex PCR; TCRdb has only the in-frame clones, and not every one. This sample has nearly 20,000 clones, with roughly nine tenths found just once. Input material: CD8+ T cells sorted from blood. The receptors come from a middle-aged man in good health.

The V gene is TRBV2, the J gene TRBJ2-5; 9 positions agree with TRBD2. The ends lost 2 bases at V and 5 bases at J; junction bases unmatched: 3. Germline loops: CDR1 SNHLY, CDR2 FYNNEI. The CDR3 is 14 residues long. The CDR3 loop is CASSEWSGRETQYF. DNA of the CDR3: TGTGCCAGCAGTGAATGGAGCGGGAGGGAGACCCAGTACTTC. Complete variable domain (other parts from reference TRBV2 and TRBJ2-5): EPEVTQTPSHQVTQMGQEVILRCVPISNHLYFYWYRQILGQKVEFLVSFYNNEISEKSEIFDDQFSVERPDGSNFTLKIRSTKLEDSAMYFCASSEWSGRETQYFGPGTRLLVL.

The chain has TRBV7-6 and TRBJ2-1, with 10 bases matching TRBD2. This CDR3 has 15 amino acids. The trim removed 5 bases at V and 4 bases at J, leaving 5 bases unmatched. Germline V gene data show CDR1 as SGHVS and CDR2 as FNYEAQ. The CDR3 nucleotides are TGTGCCAGCAGCCTAGGACTAGCGGCTTACAATGAGCAGTTCTTC. Protein: CASSLGLAAYNEQFF.

V is TRBV13 and J is TRBJ2-7; D may be TRBD2 (6 bases). V lost 0 bases and J lost 7, with 16 bases in between. The germline gives CDR1 PRHDT, CDR2 FYEKMQ (reference sequence). The length of the CDR3 is 15 residues. The CDR3, as DNA: TGTGCCAGCAGCTTAGGCCTAGGCGGGACGAAGGAGCAGTACTTC. Residues: CASSLGLGGTKEQYF.

The chain recombines TRBV27 with TRBJ1-4, with D hard to call. CDR1 is MNHEY, CDR2 SMNVEV, per germline (reference sequence). Trimming stripped 3 bases from V and 0 bases from J, with 5 bases between. The CDR3 consists of 14 residues. The chain's CDR3 is CASSFGATNEKLFF. Written as DNA, the CDR3 is TGTGCCAGCAGTTTTGGCGCAACTAATGAAAAACTGTTTTTT.

The chain uses TRBV6-6 and TRBJ1-2; D is undetermined. This CDR3 region has 15 residues. V dropped 0 bases and J dropped 0 bases, with 8 bases sitting between them. Looked up from germline, CDR1 is MNHNY and CDR2 is SVGAGI (reference sequence). The CDR3 DNA reads as TGTGCCAGCAGTTACTCCATCGGGTCTAACTATGGCTACACCTTC. Translating it yields CASSYSIGSNYGYTF.

The rearrangement joins TRBV29-1 to TRBJ2-5; D is unresolved. Germline CDR1 is SQVTM and CDR2 is ANQGSEA. The V gene lost 1 base and the J gene lost 4 bases, with 1 base spanning the gap. CDR3 size: 10 residues. CDR3 coding DNA: TGCAGCGTTGAAGGAGAGACCCAGTACTTC. Translation gives CSVEGETQYF.

The chain combines TRBV6-6 with TRBJ2-1; D may match TRBD1 or TRBD2 (5 bases each). CDR1 and CDR2 (germline): MNHNY, SVGAGI (reference sequence). Trimming took 0 bases from V and 10 from J, leaving 10 bases between them. The CDR3 runs to 13 residues. For the CDR3, the DNA is TGTGCCAGCAGTTACTCGAGGGGTGACGAGCAGTTCTTC. Its protein product is CASSYSRGDEQFF.

The gene calls are TRBV27 and TRBJ2-1; D is perhaps TRBD1 or TRBD2 (5 bases each). Trimming took 8 bases from V and 12 from J, leaving 5 bases between them. The germline gives CDR1 MNHEY, CDR2 SMNVEV (reference sequence). The CDR3 totals 8 residues. In DNA, the CDR3 is TGTGCCAGCGGGGGGCAGTTCTTC. It translates to CASGGQFF.

V usage is TRBV27 and J usage is TRBJ2-7; D is perhaps TRBD1 or TRBD2 (5 bases each). V was trimmed by 3 bases and J by 2 bases, leaving 14 bases between them. Germline-derived CDR1 and CDR2 are MNHEY and SMNVEV (reference sequence). CDR3 size: 15 residues. The CDR3 loop is CASSFAGTPPYEQYF. DNA for the CDR3: TGTGCCAGCAGTTTCGCCGGGACGCCTCCCTACGAGCAGTACTTC.

The chain has TRBV10-3 and TRBJ2-5; D may be TRBD2 (6 bases). CDR3 length: 14 amino acids. V lost 8 bases and J 10 bases, leaving 23 bases between the germline ends. From germline, CDR1 is ENHRY and CDR2 SYGVKD. CDR3 residues: CAISLDAYRRVQYF. The CDR3 region has the DNA TGTGCCATCTCCCTGGACGCTTACCGGAGGGTCCAGTACTTC.

This chain joins TRBV4-2 and TRBJ2-5; possibly TRBD2 for D (5 bases). The V gene's germline CDR1 is LGHNA and CDR2 YNFKEQ. This CDR3 comprises 17 residues. V was pared by 0 bases and J by 1 base, with 15 bases between. The CDR3 DNA sequence: TGTGCCAGCAGCCAAGAAGCCCGGACTGGGCGCCAAGAGACCCAGTACTTC. Its translation is CASSQEARTGRQETQYF.

The chain recombines TRBV5-1 with TRBJ2-5, with D possibly TRBD1 on 6 matching bases. Germline V CDR1 and CDR2: SGHRS, YFSETQ. Trimming cost V 4 bases and J 2 bases, with 15 bases left between them. There are 15 residues in the CDR3. DNA for the CDR3: TGCGCCAGCAGCCGGTTCGGGACAAGTCAAGAGACCCAGTACTTC. Translating gives CASSRFGTSQETQYF.

This chain joins TRBV4-3 and TRBJ2-2, with a possible D match to TRBD1 (5 bases). CDR1 LGHNA and CDR2 YSLEER come from the germline V gene. V was shortened by 1 base and J by 5 bases, with 8 bases between the two germline ends. The CDR3 extends over 14 amino acids. CDR3 amino acids: CASSQGQGTGELFF. Here the CDR3 DNA reads TGCGCCAGCAGCCAAGGGCAGGGTACCGGGGAGCTGTTTTTT.

This clone was observed once. The rearrangement uses TRBV7-2 and TRBJ1-1; 7 positions match TRBD1. The CDR3 is 18 amino acids. Germline values: CDR1 SGHTA, CDR2 FQGNSA. V shed 2 bases and J 1 base; nucleotides not matched to a gene: 13. As DNA, the CDR3 is TGTGCCAGCAGCTTACTGGCAGGGGGACGGCCGACGAACACTGAAGCTTTCTTT. It translates to CASSLLAGGRPTNTEAFF.

CDR3: CASSHVDRAAIGANEKLFF. In nucleotides, the CDR3 is TGCGCCAGCAGCCACGTGGACAGGGCCGCGATCGGGGCTAATGAAAAACTGTTTTTT. V usage is TRBV4-1 and J usage is TRBJ1-4, with TRBD1 matching over 8 bases. CDR1 and CDR2 from the germline V gene are MGHRA and YSYEKL. This CDR3 is 19 amino acids long. The junction had 15 bases not matched to a gene; V was cut back by 3 bases and J by 3 bases.

The chain employs TRBV6-5 and TRBJ2-7; D perhaps matches TRBD2 (5 bases). Germline V CDR1 and CDR2: MNHEY, SVGAGI. This CDR3 has 13 amino acids. The ends were cut back, 0 bases at V and 7 bases at J, with 10 bases in the middle. The CDR3 reads CASSYSLSGEQYF. The CDR3 nucleotides read TGTGCCAGCAGTTACTCGCTATCGGGGGAGCAGTACTTC.

The rearrangement links TRBV4-3 to TRBJ1-1; D ambiguous. The CDR3 runs to 12 residues. V lost 1 base and J 6 bases, leaving 6 bases between the germline ends. Germline V gives CDR1 LGHNA, CDR2 YSLEER. CDR3 DNA sequence: TGCGCCAGCAGCCAAGGCCCGGCTGAAGCTTTCTTT. Translation gives CASSQGPAEAFF.

The table lists this clone with a few counts. This CDR3 reads CASSGATGPNTEAFF. For the CDR3, the DNA is TGTGCCAGCAGCGGGGCGACAGGGCCTAACACTGAAGCTTTCTTT. The chain uses TRBV9 and TRBJ1-1, with TRBD1 matching 7 bases. The CDR3 has 15 residues. With 3 bases clipped from V and 2 bases from J, the junction kept 7 bases outside the gene matches. Germline loops: CDR1 SGDLS, CDR2 YYNGEE.

This chain connects TRBV7-2 to TRBJ2-7; 11 bases are a match to TRBD2. Per germline, CDR1 SGHTA and CDR2 FQGNSA. Trimming removed 3 bases from V and 3 bases from J; junction bases left unmatched: 1. The CDR3 loop spans 14 amino acids. The CDR3 here is CASSLTSGNYEQYF. CDR3 nucleotides: TGTGCCAGCAGCTTGACTAGCGGGAACTACGAGCAGTACTTC.

The V and J genes are TRBV18 and TRBJ2-7, with TRBD2 as a possible D gene (5 bases). Between the trimmed V and J ends, which lost 4 bases and 4 bases, there was a span of 17 bases. Germline assignment: CDR1 KGHSH and CDR2 LQKENI. This CDR3 has 15 residues. CDR3 DNA: TGTGCCAGCTCACAGAGTAAAGGGAGTTCGTACGAGCAGTACTTC. Translating gives CASSQSKGSSYEQYF.